This TCR beta chain originates from a study of T cells after somatic rescue of genetic block. The V gene's germline CDR1 is SGHDT and CDR2 YYEEEE. After removal of 0 bases from V and 9 bases from J, the junction contained 6 bases not matched to a gene. There are 14 residues in the CDR3. Measured with immunoSEQ multiplex PCR; TCRdb has only the in-frame clones, and not every one. The sample has 60,000 to 75,000 clones, 92% seen once. Source material: peripheral blood mononuclear cells (PBMCs). This TCR came from a middle-aged man. The chain has TRBV5-6 and TRBJ2-1; TRBD1 matches 7 bases. The CDR3 region is CASSLEQGFGEQFF. CDR3 in DNA: TGTGCCAGCAGCTTGGAACAGGGGTTCGGTGAGCAGTTCTTC.